The 3 T cell receptor beta chains in this list originate from one sample, sequenced in a study of metastatic and nonmetastatic thyroid tumors. TCRdb reprocessed the PCR reads via MiXCR. The data show fewer than 20,000 clones, about 19% seen once. Thyroid surgery was performed in patients who had received no treatment beforehand. The specimen sequenced was tumor tissue. These receptors originate from a female donor with papillary thyroid cancer or a benign thyroid nodule (not recorded which). Some clones in this sample may be carry-over from other donors' samples.

This clone was seen more than once but under ten times. The V and J genes are TRBV11-2 and TRBJ2-1; TRBD2 matches 12 bases. J gave up 4 bases and V 3 bases, and 1 base lay outside the gene matches. This CDR3 has 15 residues. From germline, CDR1 is SGHAT and CDR2 FQNNGV. CDR3 coding DNA: TGTGCCAGCAGCTTTGGGACTAGCGGGTACAATGAGCAGTTCTTC. Protein: CASSFGTSGYNEQFF.

This clone was recorded at least ten times. An end of the junction does not agree with germline; a read error may underlie this. This chain joins TRBV7-7 and TRBJ2-3; 11 bases fit TRBD2. Germline assignment: CDR1 SSHAT and CDR2 FNYEAQ (reference sequence). This CDR3 spans 14 amino acids. Written as DNA, the CDR3 is TGTGCTAGCAGCTTAGGACTAGCGGGAGATACGCAGTATTTT. It encodes CASSLGLAGDTQYF.

In its sample, this clone was seen a few times. One base away lies a much larger clone, so this may be a sequencing read error. The V and J genes are TRBV2 and TRBJ2-1; TRBD2 is a possible D gene (5 bases). Trimming left V 1 base short and J 9 bases short, with 10 bases between. The germline CDR1 and CDR2 sequences are SNHLY and FYNNEI. The CDR3 extends over 13 amino acids. The CDR3 is CASSEGRGCEQFF. CDR3 DNA sequence: TGTGCCAGCAGTGAAGGGAGAGGGTGTGAGCAGTTCTTC.